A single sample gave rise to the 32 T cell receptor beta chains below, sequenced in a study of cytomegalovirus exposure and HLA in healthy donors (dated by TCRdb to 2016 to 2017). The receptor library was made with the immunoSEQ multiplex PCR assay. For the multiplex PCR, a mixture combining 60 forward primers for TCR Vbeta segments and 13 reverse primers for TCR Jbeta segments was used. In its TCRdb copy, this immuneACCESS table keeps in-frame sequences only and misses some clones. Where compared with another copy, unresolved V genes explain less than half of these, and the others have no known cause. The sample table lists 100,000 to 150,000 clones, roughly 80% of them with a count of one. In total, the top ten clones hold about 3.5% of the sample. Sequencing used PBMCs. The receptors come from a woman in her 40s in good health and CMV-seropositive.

CDR3 protein: CASSSTGGNEQFF. CDR3 coding DNA: TGTGCCAGCAGCTCAACAGGAGGGAATGAGCAGTTCTTC. The chain uses TRBV7-3 and TRBJ2-1, with D maybe TRBD2 (6 bases). The CDR3 length is 13 residues. Germline V gives CDR1 SGHTA, CDR2 FQGTGA. Trimming left V 4 bases short and J 7 bases short, with 11 bases between.

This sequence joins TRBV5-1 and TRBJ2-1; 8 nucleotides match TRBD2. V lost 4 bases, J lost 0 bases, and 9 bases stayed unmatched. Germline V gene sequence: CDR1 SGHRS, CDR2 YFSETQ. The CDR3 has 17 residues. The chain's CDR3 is CASSHGLAPSSYNEQFF. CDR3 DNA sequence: TGCGCCAGCAGCCACGGACTAGCTCCGAGCTCCTACAATGAGCAGTTCTTC.

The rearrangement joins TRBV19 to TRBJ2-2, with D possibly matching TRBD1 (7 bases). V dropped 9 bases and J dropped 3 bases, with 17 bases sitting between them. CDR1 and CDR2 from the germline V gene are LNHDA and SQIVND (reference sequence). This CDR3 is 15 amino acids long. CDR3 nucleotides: TGTGCCAGCTCATGGCGGGACAGCGACACCGGGGAGCTGTTTTTT. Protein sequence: CASSWRDSDTGELFF.

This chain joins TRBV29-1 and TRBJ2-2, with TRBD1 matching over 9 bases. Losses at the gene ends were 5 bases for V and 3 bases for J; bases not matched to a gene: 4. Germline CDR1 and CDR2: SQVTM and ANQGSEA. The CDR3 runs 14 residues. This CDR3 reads CSVKRDRDTGELFF. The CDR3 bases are TGCAGCGTTAAGCGGGACAGGGACACCGGGGAGCTGTTTTTT.

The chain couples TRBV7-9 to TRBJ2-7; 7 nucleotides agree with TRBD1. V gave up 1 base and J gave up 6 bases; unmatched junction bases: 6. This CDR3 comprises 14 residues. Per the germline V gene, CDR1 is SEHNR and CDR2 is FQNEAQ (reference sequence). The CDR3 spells CASSLVDRAAEQYF. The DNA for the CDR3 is TGTGCCAGCAGCTTAGTCGACAGGGCGGCCGAGCAGTACTTC.

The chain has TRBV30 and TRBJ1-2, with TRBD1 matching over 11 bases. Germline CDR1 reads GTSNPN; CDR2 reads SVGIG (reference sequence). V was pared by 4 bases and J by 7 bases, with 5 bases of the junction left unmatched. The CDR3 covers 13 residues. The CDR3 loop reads CAWTGTGGGGYTF. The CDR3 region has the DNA TGTGCCTGGACCGGGACAGGGGGAGGTGGCTACACCTTC.

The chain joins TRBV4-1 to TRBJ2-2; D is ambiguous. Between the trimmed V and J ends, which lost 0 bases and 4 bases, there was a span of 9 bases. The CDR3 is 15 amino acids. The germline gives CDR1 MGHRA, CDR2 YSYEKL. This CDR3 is CASSQDYGSTGELFF. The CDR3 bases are TGCGCCAGCAGCCAAGATTATGGCAGCACCGGGGAGCTGTTTTTT.

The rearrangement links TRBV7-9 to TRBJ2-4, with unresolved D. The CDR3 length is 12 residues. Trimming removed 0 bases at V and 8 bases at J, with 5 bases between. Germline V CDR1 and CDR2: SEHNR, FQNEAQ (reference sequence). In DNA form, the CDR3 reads TGTGCCAGCAGCTTAGCCCCGGACATTCAGTACTTC. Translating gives CASSLAPDIQYF.

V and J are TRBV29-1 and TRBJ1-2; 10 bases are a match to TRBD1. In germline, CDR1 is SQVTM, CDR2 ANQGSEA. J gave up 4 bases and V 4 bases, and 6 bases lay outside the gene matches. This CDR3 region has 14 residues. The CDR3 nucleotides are TGCAGCGTTGTAGGGACAGGGGCTAGCTATGGCTACACCTTC. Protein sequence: CSVVGTGASYGYTF.

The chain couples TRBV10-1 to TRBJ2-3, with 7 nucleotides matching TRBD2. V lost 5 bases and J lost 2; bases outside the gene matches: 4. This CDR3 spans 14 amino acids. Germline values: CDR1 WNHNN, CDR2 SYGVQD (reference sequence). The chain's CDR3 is CASSPAGITDTQYF. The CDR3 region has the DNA TGCGCCAGCAGTCCAGCGGGGATCACAGATACGCAGTATTTT.

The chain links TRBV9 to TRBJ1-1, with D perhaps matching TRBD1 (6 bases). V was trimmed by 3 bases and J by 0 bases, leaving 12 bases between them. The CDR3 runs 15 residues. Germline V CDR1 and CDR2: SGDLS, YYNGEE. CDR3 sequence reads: CASSGPGGLNTEAFF. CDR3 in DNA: TGTGCCAGCAGCGGACCGGGGGGCCTGAACACTGAAGCTTTCTTT.

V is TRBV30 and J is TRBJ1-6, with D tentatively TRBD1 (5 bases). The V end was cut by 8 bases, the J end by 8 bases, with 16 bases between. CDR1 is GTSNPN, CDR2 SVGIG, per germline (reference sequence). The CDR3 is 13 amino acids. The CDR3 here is CAHDGGGDSPLHF. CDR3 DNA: TGTGCCCACGATGGGGGGGGTGATTCACCCCTCCACTTT.

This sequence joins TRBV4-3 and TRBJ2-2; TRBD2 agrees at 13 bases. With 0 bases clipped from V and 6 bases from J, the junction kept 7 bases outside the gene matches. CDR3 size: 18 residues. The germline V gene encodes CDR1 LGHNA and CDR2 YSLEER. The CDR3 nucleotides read TGCGCCAGCAGCCAAGATCTAGCGGGACTAGCGGGACCCGGGGAGCTGTTTTTT. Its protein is CASSQDLAGLAGPGELFF.

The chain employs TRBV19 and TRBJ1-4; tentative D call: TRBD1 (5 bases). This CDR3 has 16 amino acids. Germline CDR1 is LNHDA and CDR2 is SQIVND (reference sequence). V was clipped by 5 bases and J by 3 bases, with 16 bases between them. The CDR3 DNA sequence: TGTGCCAGTAGTCAGGGAAACTTCGGCGCTAATGAAAAACTGTTTTTT. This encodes CASSQGNFGANEKLFF.

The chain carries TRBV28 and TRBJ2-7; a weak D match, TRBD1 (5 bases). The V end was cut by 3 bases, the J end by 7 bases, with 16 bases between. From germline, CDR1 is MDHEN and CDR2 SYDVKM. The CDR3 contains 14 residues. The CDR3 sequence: CASSFSGRPVEQYF. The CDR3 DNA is TGTGCCAGCAGTTTTTCAGGGCGTCCCGTAGAGCAGTACTTC.

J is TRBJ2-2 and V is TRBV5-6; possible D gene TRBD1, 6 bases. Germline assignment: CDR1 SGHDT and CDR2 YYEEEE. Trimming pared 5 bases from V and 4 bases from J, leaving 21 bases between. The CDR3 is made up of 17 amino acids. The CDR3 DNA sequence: TGTGCCAGCAGTACTGGTTGGGCCAGGGGTACCACCGGGGAGCTGTTTTTT. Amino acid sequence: CASSTGWARGTTGELFF. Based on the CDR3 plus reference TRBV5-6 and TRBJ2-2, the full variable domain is DAGVTQSPTHLIKTRGQQVTLRCSPKSGHDTVSWYQQALGQGPQFIFQYYEEEERQRGNFPDRFSGHQFPNYSSELNVNALLLGDSALYLCASSTGWARGTTGELFFGEGSRLTVL.

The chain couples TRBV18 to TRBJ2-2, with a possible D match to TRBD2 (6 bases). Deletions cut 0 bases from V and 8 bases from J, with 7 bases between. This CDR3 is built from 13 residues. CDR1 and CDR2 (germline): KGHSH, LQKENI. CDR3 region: CASSPPAGGELFF. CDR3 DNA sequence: TGTGCCAGCTCACCACCGGCGGGGGGGGAGCTGTTTTTT.

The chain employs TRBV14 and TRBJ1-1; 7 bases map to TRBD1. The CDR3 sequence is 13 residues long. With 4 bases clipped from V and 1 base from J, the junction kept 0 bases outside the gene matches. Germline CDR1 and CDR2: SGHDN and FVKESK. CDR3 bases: TGTGCCAGCAGCCGACAGGGGAACACTGAAGCTTTCTTT. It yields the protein CASSRQGNTEAFF.

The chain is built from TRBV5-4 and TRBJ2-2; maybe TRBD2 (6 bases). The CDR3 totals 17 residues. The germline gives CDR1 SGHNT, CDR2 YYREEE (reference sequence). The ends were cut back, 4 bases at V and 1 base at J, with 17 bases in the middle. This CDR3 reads CASSLLVEGWNTGELFF. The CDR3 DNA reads TGTGCCAGCAGCCTACTGGTGGAGGGTTGGAACACCGGGGAGCTGTTTTTT.

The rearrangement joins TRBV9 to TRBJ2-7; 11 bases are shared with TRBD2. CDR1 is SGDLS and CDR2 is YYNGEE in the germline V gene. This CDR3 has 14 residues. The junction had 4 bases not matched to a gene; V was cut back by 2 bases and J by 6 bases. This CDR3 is CASSVSGRESEQYF. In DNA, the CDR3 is TGTGCCAGCAGCGTTAGCGGGAGGGAGAGCGAGCAGTACTTC.

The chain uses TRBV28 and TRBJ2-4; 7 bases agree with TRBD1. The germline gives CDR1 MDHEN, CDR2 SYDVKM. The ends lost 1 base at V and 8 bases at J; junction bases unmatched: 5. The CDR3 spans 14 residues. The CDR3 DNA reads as TGTGCCAGCAGTTTATCGCCAGGGGGTTACATTCAGTACTTC. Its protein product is CASSLSPGGYIQYF.

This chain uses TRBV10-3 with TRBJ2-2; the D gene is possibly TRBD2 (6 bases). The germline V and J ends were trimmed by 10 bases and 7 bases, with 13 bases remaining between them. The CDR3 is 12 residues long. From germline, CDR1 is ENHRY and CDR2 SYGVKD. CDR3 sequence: CATRLAVGELFF. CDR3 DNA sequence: TGTGCCACACGCTTAGCGGTCGGGGAGCTGTTTTTT.

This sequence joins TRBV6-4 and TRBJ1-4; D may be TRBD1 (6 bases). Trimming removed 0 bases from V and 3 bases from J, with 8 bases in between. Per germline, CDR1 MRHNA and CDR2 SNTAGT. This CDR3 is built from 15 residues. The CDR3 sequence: CASSDSGAANEKLFF. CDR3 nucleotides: TGTGCCAGCAGTGACTCGGGGGCGGCTAATGAAAAACTGTTTTTT.

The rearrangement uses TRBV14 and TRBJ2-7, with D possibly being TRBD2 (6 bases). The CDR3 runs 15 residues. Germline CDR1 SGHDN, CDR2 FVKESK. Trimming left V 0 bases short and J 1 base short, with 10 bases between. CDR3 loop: CASSQDLGTSYEQYF. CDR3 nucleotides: TGTGCCAGCAGCCAAGATCTAGGGACTTCCTACGAGCAGTACTTC.

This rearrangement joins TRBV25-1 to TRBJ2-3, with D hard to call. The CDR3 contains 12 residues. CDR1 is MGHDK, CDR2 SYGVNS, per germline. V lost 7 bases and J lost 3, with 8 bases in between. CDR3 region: CASNIGTDTQYF. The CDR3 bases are TGTGCCAGCAACATCGGGACAGATACGCAGTATTTT.

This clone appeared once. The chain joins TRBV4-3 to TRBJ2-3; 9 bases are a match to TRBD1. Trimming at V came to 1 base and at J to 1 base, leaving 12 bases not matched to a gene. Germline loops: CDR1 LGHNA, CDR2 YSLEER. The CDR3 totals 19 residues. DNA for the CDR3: TGCGCCAGCAGCCAAGGAGGACGCTGGACAGGGGTTGGCACAGATACGCAGTATTTT. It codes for CASSQGGRWTGVGTDTQYF.

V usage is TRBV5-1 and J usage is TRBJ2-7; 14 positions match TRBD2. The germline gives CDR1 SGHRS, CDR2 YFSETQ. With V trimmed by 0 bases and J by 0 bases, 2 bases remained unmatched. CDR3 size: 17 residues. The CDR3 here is CASSLGTSGRTSYEQYF. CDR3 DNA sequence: TGCGCCAGCAGCTTGGGGACTAGCGGGAGGACCTCCTACGAGCAGTACTTC.

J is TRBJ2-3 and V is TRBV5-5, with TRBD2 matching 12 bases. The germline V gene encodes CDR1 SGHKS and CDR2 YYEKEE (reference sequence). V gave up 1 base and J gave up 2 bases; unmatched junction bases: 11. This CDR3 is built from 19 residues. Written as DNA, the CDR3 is TGTGCCAGCAGCTTGCTCCTAGCGGGAGGGCCAGGAGACACAGATACGCAGTATTTT. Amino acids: CASSLLLAGGPGDTDTQYF.

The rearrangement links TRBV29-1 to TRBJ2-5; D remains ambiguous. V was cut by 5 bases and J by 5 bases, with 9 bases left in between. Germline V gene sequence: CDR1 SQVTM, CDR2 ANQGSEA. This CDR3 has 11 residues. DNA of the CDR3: TGCAGCGTTACCACTTGGGAGACCCAGTACTTC. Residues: CSVTTWETQYF.

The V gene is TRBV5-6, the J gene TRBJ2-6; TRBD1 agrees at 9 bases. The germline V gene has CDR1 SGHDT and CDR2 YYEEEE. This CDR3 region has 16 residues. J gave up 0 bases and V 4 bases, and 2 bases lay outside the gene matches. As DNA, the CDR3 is TGTGCCAGCAGCAGGGACAGGGCCTCTGGGGCCAACGTCCTGACTTTC. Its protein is CASSRDRASGANVLTF.

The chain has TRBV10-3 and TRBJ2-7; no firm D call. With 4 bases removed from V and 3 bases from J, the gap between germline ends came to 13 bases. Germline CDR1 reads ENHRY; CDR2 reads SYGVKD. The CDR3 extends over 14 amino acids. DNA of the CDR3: TGTGCCATCAGTGGCCAGCGCGAAGGCTACGAGCAGTACTTC. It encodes CAISGQREGYEQYF.

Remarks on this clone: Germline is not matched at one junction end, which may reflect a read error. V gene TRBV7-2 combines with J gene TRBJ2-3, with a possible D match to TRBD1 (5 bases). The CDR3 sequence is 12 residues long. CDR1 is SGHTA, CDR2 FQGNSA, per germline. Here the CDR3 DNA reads TGTGCCAGCAGTCAGGACACACATACGCAGTATTTT. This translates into CASSQDTHTQYF.